This is a list of T cell receptor beta chains from one sample in a study of blood T cell repertoires in COVID-19. The method was immunoSEQ multiplex PCR; TCRdb's version includes in-frame clones alone and lacks a portion of them. The repertoire consists of 60,000 to 70,000 clones, with under 85% occurring once and the leading ten covering about 30%. Sequencing used peripheral blood. All receptors derive from a woman of 80 years or more with acute or convalescent COVID-19. CDR3s include the opening cysteine and the closing phenylalanine or tryptophan. Fields, in order: V gene, clone size, D gene, J gene, CDR3 DNA, CDR3 protein. A D gene is named only where the DNA matches it firmly. Size values are once, few and many counts, or a class for expanded clones, and some rows have none.

>TRBV5-1|-|TRBD2|TRBJ2-7
TGCGCCAGCAGCTGGACTAGCGGGAGTGGGTACGAGCAGTACTTC
CASSWTSGSGYEQYF
>TRBV27|-|TRBD2|TRBJ2-1
TGTGCCAGCAGTCTCCGACTAGCGGGAGTCTACAATGAGCAGTTCTTC
CASSLRLAGVYNEQFF
>TRBV10-3|-|TRBD2|TRBJ2-5
TGTGCCCCAGGGGGGCCAGGGGCTAGCGGGAGTACCCCTAAGGAGACCCAGTACTTC
CAPGGPGASGSTPKETQYF
>TRBV6-2/TRBV6-3|-|-|TRBJ2-1
TGTGCCAGCAGTTACTCGGGATTAGACGGGATTCGTGAGCAGTTCTTC
CASSYSGLDGIREQFF
>TRBV5-1|-|-|TRBJ2-5
TGCGCCAGCAGCTTGTCAAAGGGGGTAGGAGAGACCCAGTACTTC
CASSLSKGVGETQYF
>TRBV7-2|-|TRBD2|TRBJ2-1
TGTGCCAGCAGCTTAGTGACTAGCGGGAGGGGCGAGCAGTTCTTC
CASSLVTSGRGEQFF
>TRBV4-2|-|-|TRBJ1-1
TGTGCCAGCAGCCAAGATCGAGGGAACACTGAAGCTTTCTTT
CASSQDRGNTEAFF
>TRBV5-1|-|TRBD1|TRBJ2-7
TGCGCCAGCAAACAGGGGGTCCAGGGGGAGCAGTACTTC
CASKQGVQGEQYF
>TRBV7-8|-|-|TRBJ2-2
TGTGCCAGCAGCCTCTGGGGCGTAGGCACCGGGGAGCTGTTTTTT
CASSLWGVGTGELFF
>TRBV9|-|-|TRBJ2-7
TGTGCCAGCAGCCCCCTGTGGGGGCAGGGTGGCGAGCAGTACTTC
CASSPLWGQGGEQYF
>TRBV6-4|-|-|TRBJ2-5
TGTGCCAGCAGTGACTCTAGCGGCGGCCAAGAGACCCAGTACTTC
CASSDSSGGQETQYF
>TRBV7-8|-|TRBD1|TRBJ1-5
TGTGCCAGCAGCCCCAGGGACAGTGGGAACAATCAGCCCCAGCATTTT
CASSPRDSGNNQPQHF
>TRBV7-2|once|-|TRBJ2-1
TGTGCCAGCAGCCCGAGGGACTTTATATCGCAGTTCTTC
CASSPRDFISQFF
>TRBV3-1/TRBV3-2|-|TRBD2|TRBJ2-3
TGTGCCAGCAGCCAGTGGCAGCGGGAGCGTGATACGCAGTATTTT
CASSQWQRERDTQYF
>TRBV5-1|-|TRBD2|TRBJ2-3
TGCGCCAGCAGCCCTGTCCCGGGACTAGGAATAGATACGCAGTATTTT
CASSPVPGLGIDTQYF
>TRBV6-6|-|TRBD1|TRBJ2-7
TGTGCCAGCAGTCCCCGGGACAGAACCCCCTTCGAGCAGTACTTC
CASSPRDRTPFEQYF
>TRBV4-3|-|TRBD2|TRBJ2-7
TGCGCCAGCAGCCAAGACGGGACTAGCGGGGGCTACGAGCAGTACTTC
CASSQDGTSGGYEQYF
>TRBV3-1/TRBV3-2|-|-|TRBJ2-6
TGTGCCAGCAGCGCGGGGTCTGTCTCTGGGGCCAACGTCCTGACTTTC
CASSAGSVSGANVLTF
>TRBV29-1|few|TRBD1|TRBJ2-7
TGCAGCGTTGAAGATTGGGACAGGAACACCTACGAGCAGTACTTC
CSVEDWDRNTYEQYF
>TRBV14|-|TRBD2|TRBJ2-1
TGTGCCAGCAGCCAAGGCGGTAGCGGGAGGGCCAATGAGCAGTTCTTC
CASSQGGSGRANEQFF
>TRBV5-1|many|TRBD1|TRBJ2-7
TGCGCCAGCAGCAGGACAGGGGGCGAAAACTACGAGCAGTACTTC
CASSRTGGENYEQYF
>TRBV5-6|-|-|TRBJ2-2
TGTGCCAGCACCACTCACAGGGTTTCCGGGGAGCTGTTTTTT
CASTTHRVSGELFF